The source of this TCR beta chain is a study of blood T cell repertoires in COVID-19. On the study more broadly: Material from acute and convalescent COVID-19 was sourced from the United States, Italy and Spain. PBMCs, B-cell-depleted T cells, or T cells provided the cDNA or gDNA that made up the material.

The CDR3 totals 16 residues. Germline V gives CDR1 PRHDT, CDR2 FYEKMQ (reference sequence). Trimming cost V 5 bases and J 4 bases; bases outside gene matches: 8. Original data processing: It was from reference gene primer amplification that nucleated cell counts were estimated. Assay used: immunoSEQ multiplex PCR; TCRdb lists only in-frame clones, some missing. V, J and clone size were drawn from that table, and D and trimming were deduced from the DNA. The sample carries 200,000 to 250,000 clones, 70% to 90% recorded once. The chain uses TRBV13 and TRBJ2-2, with 9 bases lining up with TRBD1. The specimen sequenced was peripheral blood. The origin of this receptor is a woman aged 40 to 50 with acute or convalescent COVID-19. The CDR3 DNA sequence: TGTGCCAGCAGCAGGGGGACAGGGTTGGCCACCGGGGAGCTGTTTTTT. It yields the protein CASSRGTGLATGELFF.